Listed below are T cell receptor beta chains from one sample, sequenced in a study of human T cells and chemical hapten exposure. One entry per CDR3 protein results from TCRdb running MiXCR on the 5' RACE reads. Of roughly 110,000 distinct CDR3 sequences listed, around 20% were seen once; the top ten hold around 3%. These receptors all come from a human donor in good health. The CDR3 runs from the conserved cysteine through the conserved F or W. D genes are given only for firm matches. A row's size may be missing; if present it is once, few, many or a size class.

size	J	D	V	DNA	CDR3
many	TRBJ2-2	.	TRBV24-1	TGTGCCACCCTGACTAGCACCGGGGAGCTGTTTTTT	CATLTSTGELFF
few	TRBJ2-7	TRBD1	TRBV30	TGTGCCTGGACCTCGCCCGGGACAGGGTCTCCCTACGAGCAGTACTTC	CAWTSPGTGSPYEQYF
few	TRBJ2-7	.	TRBV18	TGTGCCAGCTCGGGGGACGGGCAGTACTTC	CASSGDGQYF
.	TRBJ2-1	TRBD1	TRBV12-5	TGTGCTAGCTCCGGGACAGGGAAATTGGATGAGCAGTTCTTC	CASSGTGKLDEQFF
.	TRBJ1-2	.	TRBV30	TGTGCCTGGAAGAACTATGGCTACACCTTC	CAWKNYGYTF
.	TRBJ1-4	.	TRBV3-1	TGTGCCAGCAGCCATTTGAAAGGGGACGAAAAACTGTTTTTT	CASSHLKGDEKLFF
few	TRBJ1-6	TRBD1	TRBV4-1	TGCGCCAGCACCACAAGACAGGGGGATTGGAATTCACCCCTCCACTTT	CASTTRQGDWNSPLHF
.	TRBJ2-1	.	TRBV7-2	TGTGCCAGCAGCTTAAATTTCGCGGGAGAGCAGTTCTTC	CASSLNFAGEQFF
.	TRBJ1-1	.	TRBV5-1	TGCGCCAGCAGCCCAACCGGGGGATGGACTGAAGCTTTCTTT	CASSPTGGWTEAFF
.	TRBJ2-3	TRBD2	TRBV5-1	TGCGCCAGCAGCTTGGGATCTAGCGGTACCACAGATACGCAGTATTTT	CASSLGSSGTTDTQYF
few	TRBJ2-7	.	TRBV9	TGTGCCAGCAGCGCCCCCCTGGGCGAGCAGTACTTC	CASSAPLGEQYF
few	TRBJ1-1	TRBD1	TRBV11-2	TGTGCCAGCAGCCCTCCCCTGAGGACAGGGGGCAGGGACACTGAAGCTTTCTTT	CASSPPLRTGGRDTEAFF
few	TRBJ2-3	.	TRBV6-1	TGTGCCAGCAGTGGCGAGGGGCTTACCACAGATACGCAGTATTTT	CASSGEGLTTDTQYF
.	TRBJ1-1	.	TRBV5-6	TGTGCCAGCAGCTTGCCCCAAAGAGTGAACACTGAAGCTTTCTTT	CASSLPQRVNTEAFF
once	TRBJ2-7	.	TRBV3-1	TGTGCCAGCAGCCGGGACGGATACTACGAGCAGTACTTC	CASSRDGYYEQYF
.	TRBJ2-3	TRBD2	TRBV20-1	TGCAGTGCTAGATTTTTAGCGGGAGGGGGCACAGATACGCAGTATTTT	CSARFLAGGGTDTQYF
.	TRBJ2-2	.	TRBV5-1	TGCGCCAGCAGCTTACTCGACCCGAACACCGGGGAGCTGTTTTTT	CASSLLDPNTGELFF
few	TRBJ2-7	TRBD2	TRBV6-5	TGTGCCAGCACTCGACTAGCGGGAGGTTACGAGCAGTACTTC	CASTRLAGGYEQYF
few	TRBJ2-7	TRBD2	TRBV20-1	TGCAGTGCTAGAGTAGCGGGTATCTACGAGCAGTACTTC	CSARVAGIYEQYF
few	TRBJ2-1	.	TRBV28	TGTGCCAGCAGTTCGGGGGCCTCTGGGCCGAACAATGAGCAGTTCTTC	CASSSGASGPNNEQFF
.	TRBJ1-1	.	TRBV13	TGTGCCAGCAGCCAAATCCGGGGCCCCTCCACTGAAGCTTTCTTT	CASSQIRGPSTEAFF
few	TRBJ2-3	TRBD2	TRBV13	TGTGCCAGCAGCTTAGGTGGACTAGCGCCCCATCGGGGAGATACGCAGTATTTT	CASSLGGLAPHRGDTQYF
few	TRBJ2-1	TRBD2	TRBV5-1	TGCGCCAGCAGCACCGGGACTAGCGGGAGTAATGAGCAGTTCTTC	CASSTGTSGSNEQFF
few	TRBJ1-2	.	TRBV28	TGTGCCACCCTAGAGGGGAACTATGGCTACACCTTC	CATLEGNYGYTF
.	TRBJ1-4	TRBD1	TRBV7-9	TGTGCCAGCAGCCGAAGGACAGGGGGCAATGAAAAACTGTTTTTT	CASSRRTGGNEKLFF
.	TRBJ2-1	TRBD2	TRBV30	TGTGCCTGGAGTGTACGTAGCGGGGCCGAGCAGTTCTTC	CAWSVRSGAEQFF
.	TRBJ1-5	.	TRBV19	TGTGCCAGTAGTAGCGGGTCCGTGAGCGGTCAGCCCCAGCATTTT	CASSSGSVSGQPQHF
few	TRBJ2-1	.	TRBV6-5	TGTGCCAGCAGTTACTTCAACCCTCAGGGTCGGGTGGAGCAGTTCTTC	CASSYFNPQGRVEQFF
.	TRBJ2-2	.	TRBV3-1	TGTGCCAGCAGCCAAGACCCTGCGAACACCGGGGAGCTGTTTTTT	CASSQDPANTGELFF
few	TRBJ1-6	TRBD1	TRBV6-5	TGTGCCAGCAGTACCGCAGGGGGTGCGGGGGCCCTCCACTTT	CASSTAGGAGALHF
.	TRBJ2-7	TRBD1	TRBV6-2/TRBV6-3	TGTGCCAGGGGAAGACAGGGTCCACTCCCCTACGAGCAGTACTTC	CARGRQGPLPYEQYF
.	TRBJ1-2	.	TRBV20-1	TGCAGTGCCGACCCAAGGGCCGCAGGGGGCTACACCTTC	CSADPRAAGGYTF
.	TRBJ2-1	TRBD2	TRBV27	TGTGCCAGCGGGCGACTAGCGGGCACGTCCCGCCGGAATGAGCAGTTCTTC	CASGRLAGTSRRNEQFF